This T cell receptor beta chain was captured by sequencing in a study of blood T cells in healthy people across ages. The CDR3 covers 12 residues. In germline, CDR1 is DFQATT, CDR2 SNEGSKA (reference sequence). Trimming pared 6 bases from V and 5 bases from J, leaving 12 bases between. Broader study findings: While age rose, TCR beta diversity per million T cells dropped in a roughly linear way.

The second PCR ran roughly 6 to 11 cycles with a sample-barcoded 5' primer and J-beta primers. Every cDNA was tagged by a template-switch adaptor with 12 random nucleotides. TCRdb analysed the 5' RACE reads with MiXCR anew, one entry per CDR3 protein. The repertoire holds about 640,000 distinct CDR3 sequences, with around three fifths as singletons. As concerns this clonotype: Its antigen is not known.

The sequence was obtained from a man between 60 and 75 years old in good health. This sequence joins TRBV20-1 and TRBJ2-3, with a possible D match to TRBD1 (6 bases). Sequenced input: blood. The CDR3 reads CSAHTTGDTQYF. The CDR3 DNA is TGCAGTGCCCATACGACAGGAGATACGCAGTATTTT.